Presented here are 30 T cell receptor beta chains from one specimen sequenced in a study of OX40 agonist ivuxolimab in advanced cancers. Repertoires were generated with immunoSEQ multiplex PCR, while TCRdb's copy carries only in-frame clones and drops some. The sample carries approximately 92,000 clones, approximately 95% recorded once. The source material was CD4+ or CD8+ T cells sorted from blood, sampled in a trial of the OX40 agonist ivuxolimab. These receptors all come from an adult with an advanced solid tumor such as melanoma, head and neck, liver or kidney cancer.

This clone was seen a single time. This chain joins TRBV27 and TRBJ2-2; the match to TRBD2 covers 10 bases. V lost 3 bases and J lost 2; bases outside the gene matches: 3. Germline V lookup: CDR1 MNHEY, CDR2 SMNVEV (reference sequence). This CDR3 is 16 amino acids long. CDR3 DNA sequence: TGTGCCAGCAGTTTCCTAGCGGGAGTTAACACCGGGGAGCTGTTTTTT. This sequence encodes CASSFLAGVNTGELFF.

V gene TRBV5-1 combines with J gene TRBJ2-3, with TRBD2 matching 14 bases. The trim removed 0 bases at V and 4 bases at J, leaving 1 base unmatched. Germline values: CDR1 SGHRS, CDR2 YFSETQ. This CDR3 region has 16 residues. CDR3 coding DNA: TGCGCCAGCAGCTTGGTGGGACTAGCGGGAGCAGATACGCAGTATTTT. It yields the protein CASSLVGLAGADTQYF.

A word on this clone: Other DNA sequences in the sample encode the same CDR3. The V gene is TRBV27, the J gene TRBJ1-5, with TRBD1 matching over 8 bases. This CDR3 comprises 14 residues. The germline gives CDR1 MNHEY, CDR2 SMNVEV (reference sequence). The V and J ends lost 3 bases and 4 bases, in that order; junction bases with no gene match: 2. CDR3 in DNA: TGTGCCAGCAGTTTGGACAGGGATAATCAGCCCCAGCATTTT. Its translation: CASSLDRDNQPQHF.

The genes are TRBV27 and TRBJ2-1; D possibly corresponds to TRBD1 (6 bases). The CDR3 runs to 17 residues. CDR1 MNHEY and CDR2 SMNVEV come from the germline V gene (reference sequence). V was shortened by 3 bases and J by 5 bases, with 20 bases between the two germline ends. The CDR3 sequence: CASSFLRGPNQDNEQFF. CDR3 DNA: TGTGCCAGCAGTTTCCTCAGGGGACCTAATCAGGACAATGAGCAGTTCTTC.

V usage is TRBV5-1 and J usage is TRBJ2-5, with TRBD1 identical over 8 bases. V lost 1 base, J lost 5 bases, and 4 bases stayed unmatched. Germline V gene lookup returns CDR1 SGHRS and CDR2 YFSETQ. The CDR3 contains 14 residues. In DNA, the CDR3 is TGCGCCAGCAGCTTGACAGGGGGGACGGAGACCCAGTACTTC. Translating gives CASSLTGGTETQYF.

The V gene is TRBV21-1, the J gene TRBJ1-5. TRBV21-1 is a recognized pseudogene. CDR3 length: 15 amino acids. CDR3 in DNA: TGTGCCAGCAGCAAAGTTTCGGCAGCCAATCAGCCCCAGCATTTT. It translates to CASSKVSAANQPQHF.

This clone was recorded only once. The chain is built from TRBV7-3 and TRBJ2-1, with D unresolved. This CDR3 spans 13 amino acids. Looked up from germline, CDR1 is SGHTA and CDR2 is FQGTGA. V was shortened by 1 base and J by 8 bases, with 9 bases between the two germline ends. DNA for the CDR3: TGTGCCAGCAGCTTAATAGGCATCGATGAGCAGTTCTTC. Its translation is CASSLIGIDEQFF. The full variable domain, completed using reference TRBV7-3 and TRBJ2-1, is GAGVSQTPSNKVTEKGKYVELRCDPISGHTALYWYRQSLGQGPEFLIYFQGTGAADDSGLPNDRFFAVRPEGSVSTLKIQRTERGDSAVYLCASSLIGIDEQFFGPGTRLTVL.

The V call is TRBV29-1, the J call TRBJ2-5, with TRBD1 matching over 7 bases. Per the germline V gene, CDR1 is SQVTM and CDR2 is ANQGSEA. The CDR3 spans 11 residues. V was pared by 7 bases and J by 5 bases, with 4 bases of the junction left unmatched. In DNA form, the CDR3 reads TGCAGCGCCTACAGGGGCGAGACCCAGTACTTC. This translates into CSAYRGETQYF.

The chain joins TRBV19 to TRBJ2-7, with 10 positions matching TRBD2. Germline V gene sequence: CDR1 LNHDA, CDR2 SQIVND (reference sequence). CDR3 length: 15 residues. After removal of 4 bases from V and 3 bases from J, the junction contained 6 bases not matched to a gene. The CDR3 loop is CASSTLGLADYEQYF. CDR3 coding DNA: TGTGCCAGTAGTACTCTAGGACTAGCGGACTACGAGCAGTACTTC.

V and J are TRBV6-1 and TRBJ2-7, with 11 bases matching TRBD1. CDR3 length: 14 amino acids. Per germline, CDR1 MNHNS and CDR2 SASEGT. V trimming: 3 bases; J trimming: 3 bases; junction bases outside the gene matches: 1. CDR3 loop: CASSEGQGGYEQYF. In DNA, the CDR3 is TGTGCCAGCAGTGAGGGACAGGGGGGCTACGAGCAGTACTTC.

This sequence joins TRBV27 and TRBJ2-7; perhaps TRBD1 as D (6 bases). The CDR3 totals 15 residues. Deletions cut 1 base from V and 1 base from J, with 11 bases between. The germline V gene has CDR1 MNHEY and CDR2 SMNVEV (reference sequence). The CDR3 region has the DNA TGTGCCAGCAGTTTATTCGGACAGCGATCCTACGAGCAGTACTTC. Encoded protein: CASSLFGQRSYEQYF.

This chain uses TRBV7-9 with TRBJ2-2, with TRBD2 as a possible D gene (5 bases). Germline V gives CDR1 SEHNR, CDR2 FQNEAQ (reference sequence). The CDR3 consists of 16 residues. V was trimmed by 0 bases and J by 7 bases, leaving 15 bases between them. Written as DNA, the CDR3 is TGTGCCAGCAGCTTAGCGCTCGGGCGGGTCGTCGGGGAGCTGTTTTTT. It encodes CASSLALGRVVGELFF.

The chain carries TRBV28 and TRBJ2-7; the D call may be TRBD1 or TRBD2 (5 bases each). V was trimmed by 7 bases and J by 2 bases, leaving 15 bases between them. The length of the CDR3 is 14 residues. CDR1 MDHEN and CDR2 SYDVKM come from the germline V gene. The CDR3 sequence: CASTFTGTTYEQYF. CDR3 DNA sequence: TGTGCCAGCACCTTCACGGGGACCACCTACGAGCAGTACTTC.

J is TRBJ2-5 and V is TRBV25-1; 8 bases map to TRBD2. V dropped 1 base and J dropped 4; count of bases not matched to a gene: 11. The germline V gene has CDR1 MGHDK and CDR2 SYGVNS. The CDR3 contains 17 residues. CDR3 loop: CASSEWPRGAWGETQYF. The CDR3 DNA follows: TGTGCCAGCAGTGAATGGCCGCGGGGGGCCTGGGGAGAGACCCAGTACTTC.

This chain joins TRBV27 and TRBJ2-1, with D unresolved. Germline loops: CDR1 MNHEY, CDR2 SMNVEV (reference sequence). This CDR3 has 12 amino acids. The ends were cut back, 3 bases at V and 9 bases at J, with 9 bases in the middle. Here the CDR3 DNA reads TGTGCCAGCAGTTTGAGGTTAGGTGAGCAGTTCTTC. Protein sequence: CASSLRLGEQFF.

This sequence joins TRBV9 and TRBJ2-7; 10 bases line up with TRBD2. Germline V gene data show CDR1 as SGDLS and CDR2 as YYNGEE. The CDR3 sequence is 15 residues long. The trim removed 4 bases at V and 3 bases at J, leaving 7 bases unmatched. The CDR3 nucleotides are TGTGCCAGCAGCCCGCAGGGGACTAGCGTCTACGAGCAGTACTTC. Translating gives CASSPQGTSVYEQYF.

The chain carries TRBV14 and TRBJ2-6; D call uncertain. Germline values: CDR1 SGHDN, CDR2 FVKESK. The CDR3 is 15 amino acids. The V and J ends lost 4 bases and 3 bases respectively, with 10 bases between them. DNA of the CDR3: TGTGCCAGCAGCCCCTTCGGTTTTGGGGCCAACGTCCTGACTTTC. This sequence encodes CASSPFGFGANVLTF.

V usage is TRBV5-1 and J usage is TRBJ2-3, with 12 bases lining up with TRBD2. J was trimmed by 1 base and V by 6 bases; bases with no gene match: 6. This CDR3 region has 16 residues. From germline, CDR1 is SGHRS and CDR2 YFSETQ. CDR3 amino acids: CASKGGLAGRTDTQYF. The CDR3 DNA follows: TGCGCCAGCAAGGGCGGACTAGCGGGGCGCACAGATACGCAGTATTTT.

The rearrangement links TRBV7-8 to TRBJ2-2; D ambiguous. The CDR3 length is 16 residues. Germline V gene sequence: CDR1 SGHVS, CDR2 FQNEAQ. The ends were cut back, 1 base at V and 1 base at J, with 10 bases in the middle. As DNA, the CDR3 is TGTGCCAGCAGCTTAGTGGTGTGGGGGAACACCGGGGAGCTGTTTTTT. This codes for CASSLVVWGNTGELFF. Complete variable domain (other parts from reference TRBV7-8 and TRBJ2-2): GAGVSQSPRYKVAKRGQDVALRCDPISGHVSLFWYQQALGQGPEFLTYFQNEAQLDKSGLPSDRFFAERPEGSVSTLKIQRTQQEDSAVYLCASSLVVWGNTGELFFGEGSRLTVL.

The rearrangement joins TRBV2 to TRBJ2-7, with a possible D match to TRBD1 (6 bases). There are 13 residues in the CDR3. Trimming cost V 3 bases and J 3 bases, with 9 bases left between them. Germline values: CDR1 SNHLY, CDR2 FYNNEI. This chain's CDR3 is CASSEAQGYEQYF. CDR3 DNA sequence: TGTGCCAGCAGTGAGGCACAGGGCTACGAGCAGTACTTC.

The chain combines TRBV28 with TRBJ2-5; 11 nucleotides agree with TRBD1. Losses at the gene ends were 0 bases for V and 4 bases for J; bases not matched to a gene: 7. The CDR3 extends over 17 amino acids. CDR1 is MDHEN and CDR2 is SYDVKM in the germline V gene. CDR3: CASSLWRTGGNLETQYF. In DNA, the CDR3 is TGTGCCAGCAGTTTATGGCGGACAGGGGGCAATTTAGAGACCCAGTACTTC.

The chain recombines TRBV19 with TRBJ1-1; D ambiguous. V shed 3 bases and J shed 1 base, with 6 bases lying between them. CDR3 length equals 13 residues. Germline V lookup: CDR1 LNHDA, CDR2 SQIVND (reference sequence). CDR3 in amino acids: CASSIYRNTEAFF. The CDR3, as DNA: TGTGCCAGTAGTATTTACAGGAACACTGAAGCTTTCTTT.

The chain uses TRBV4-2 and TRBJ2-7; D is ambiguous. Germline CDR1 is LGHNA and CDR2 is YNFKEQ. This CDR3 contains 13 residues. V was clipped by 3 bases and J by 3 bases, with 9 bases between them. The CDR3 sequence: CASSQYRHYEQYF. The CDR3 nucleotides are TGTGCCAGCAGCCAGTACCGGCACTACGAGCAGTACTTC.

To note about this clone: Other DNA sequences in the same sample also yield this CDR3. CDR3 coding DNA: TGTGCCAGCAGCTTGGTGGCTAGCTACGAGCAGTACTTC. Amino acids: CASSLVASYEQYF. The genes are TRBV5-6 and TRBJ2-7, with unresolved D. V was trimmed by 0 bases and J by 3 bases, leaving 7 bases between them. This CDR3 has 13 amino acids. Germline assignment: CDR1 SGHDT and CDR2 YYEEEE.

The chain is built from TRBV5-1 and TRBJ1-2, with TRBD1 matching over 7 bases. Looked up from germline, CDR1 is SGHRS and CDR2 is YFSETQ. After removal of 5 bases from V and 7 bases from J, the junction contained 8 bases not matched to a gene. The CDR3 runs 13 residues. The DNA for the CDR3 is TGCGCCAGCAGGGACACAGGGGTTCTTGGCTACACCTTC. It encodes CASRDTGVLGYTF.

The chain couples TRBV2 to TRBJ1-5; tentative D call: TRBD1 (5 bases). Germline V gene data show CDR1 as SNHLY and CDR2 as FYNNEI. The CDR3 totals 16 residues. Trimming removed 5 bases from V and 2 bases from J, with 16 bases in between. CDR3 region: CASSFSRGGGNQPQHF. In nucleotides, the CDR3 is TGTGCCAGCAGTTTCTCAAGGGGAGGAGGCAATCAGCCCCAGCATTTT. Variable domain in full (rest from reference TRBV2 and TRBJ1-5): EPEVTQTPSHQVTQMGQEVILRCVPISNHLYFYWYRQILGQKVEFLVSFYNNEISEKSEIFDDQFSVERPDGSNFTLKIRSTKLEDSAMYFCASSFSRGGGNQPQHFGDGTRLSIL.

DNA for the CDR3: TGTGCCAGCAGTTACTCGGTTGAGGGCCGGGAGCAGTACTTC. This encodes CASSYSVEGREQYF. This chain connects TRBV6-5 to TRBJ2-7; D possibly corresponds to TRBD2 (5 bases). CDR1 MNHEY and CDR2 SVGAGI come from the germline V gene. This CDR3 is built from 14 residues. V was cut by 0 bases and J by 7 bases, with 13 bases left in between.

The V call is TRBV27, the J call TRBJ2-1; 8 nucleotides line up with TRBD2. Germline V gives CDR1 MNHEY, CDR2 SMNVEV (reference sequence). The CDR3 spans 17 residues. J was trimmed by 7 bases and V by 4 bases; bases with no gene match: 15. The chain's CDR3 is CASSSDTSGSPINEQFF. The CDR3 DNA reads TGTGCCAGCAGTTCCGATACCAGCGGGAGCCCCATTAATGAGCAGTTCTTC.

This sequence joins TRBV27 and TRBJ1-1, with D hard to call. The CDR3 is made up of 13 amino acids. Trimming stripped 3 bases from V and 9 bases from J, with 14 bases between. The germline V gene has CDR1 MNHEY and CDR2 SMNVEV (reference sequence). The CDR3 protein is CASSFGPEAKAFF. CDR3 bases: TGTGCCAGCAGTTTCGGCCCCGAAGCCAAAGCTTTCTTT.

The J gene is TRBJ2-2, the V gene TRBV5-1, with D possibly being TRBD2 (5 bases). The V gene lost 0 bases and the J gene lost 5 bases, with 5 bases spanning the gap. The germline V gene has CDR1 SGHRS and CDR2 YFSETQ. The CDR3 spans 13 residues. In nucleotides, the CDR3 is TGCGCCAGCAGCTTGGGAGGGACCGGGGAGCTGTTTTTT. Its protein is CASSLGGTGELFF.